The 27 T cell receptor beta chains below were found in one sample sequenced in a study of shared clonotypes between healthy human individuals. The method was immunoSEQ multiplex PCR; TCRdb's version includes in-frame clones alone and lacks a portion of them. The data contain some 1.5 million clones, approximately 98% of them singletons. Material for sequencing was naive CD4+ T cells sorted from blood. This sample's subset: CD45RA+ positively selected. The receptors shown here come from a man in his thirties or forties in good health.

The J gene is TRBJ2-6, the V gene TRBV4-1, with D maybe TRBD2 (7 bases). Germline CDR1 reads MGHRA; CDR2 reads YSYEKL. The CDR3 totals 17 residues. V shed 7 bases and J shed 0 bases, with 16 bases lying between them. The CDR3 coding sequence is TGCGCCAGCACCTACAGGGAGGGCCCCTCTGGGGCCAACGTCCTGACTTTC. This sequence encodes CASTYREGPSGANVLTF.

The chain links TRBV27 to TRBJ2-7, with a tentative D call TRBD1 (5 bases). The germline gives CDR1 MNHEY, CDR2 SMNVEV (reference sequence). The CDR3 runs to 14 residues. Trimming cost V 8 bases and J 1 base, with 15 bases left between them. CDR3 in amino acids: CASSLLDNSYEQYF. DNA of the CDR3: TGTGCCAGCTCGCTTTTGGACAATTCCTACGAGCAGTACTTC.

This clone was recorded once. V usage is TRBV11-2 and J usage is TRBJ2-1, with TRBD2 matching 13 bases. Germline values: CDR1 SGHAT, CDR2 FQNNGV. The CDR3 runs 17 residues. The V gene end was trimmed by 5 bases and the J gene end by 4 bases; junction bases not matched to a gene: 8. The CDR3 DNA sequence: TGTGCCAGCAGCCCTTGGACTAGCGGGAGAAGATACAATGAGCAGTTCTTC. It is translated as CASSPWTSGRRYNEQFF.

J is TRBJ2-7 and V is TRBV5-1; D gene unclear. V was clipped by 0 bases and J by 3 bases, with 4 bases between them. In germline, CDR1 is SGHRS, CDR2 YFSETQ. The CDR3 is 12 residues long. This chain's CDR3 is CASSLGLYEQYF. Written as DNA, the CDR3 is TGCGCCAGCAGCTTGGGACTCTACGAGCAGTACTTC. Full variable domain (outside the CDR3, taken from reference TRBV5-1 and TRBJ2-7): KAGVTQTPRYLIKTRGQQVTLSCSPISGHRSVSWYQQTPGQGLQFLFEYFSETQRNKGNFPGRFSGRQFSNSRSEMNVSTLELGDSALYLCASSLGLYEQYFGPGTRLTVT.

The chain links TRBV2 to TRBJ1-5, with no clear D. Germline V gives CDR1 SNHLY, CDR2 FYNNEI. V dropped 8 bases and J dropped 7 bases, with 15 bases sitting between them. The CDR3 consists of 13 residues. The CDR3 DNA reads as TGTGCCAGCGCCATGGGGAGTTGGCAGCCCCAGCATTTT. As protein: CASAMGSWQPQHF.

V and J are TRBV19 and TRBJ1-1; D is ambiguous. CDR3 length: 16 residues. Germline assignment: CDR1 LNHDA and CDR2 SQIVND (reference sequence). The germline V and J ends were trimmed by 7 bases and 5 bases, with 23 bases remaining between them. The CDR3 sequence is CASMIGFSDGWTEAFF. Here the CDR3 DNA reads TGTGCCAGTATGATCGGGTTTTCTGATGGGTGGACTGAAGCTTTCTTT.

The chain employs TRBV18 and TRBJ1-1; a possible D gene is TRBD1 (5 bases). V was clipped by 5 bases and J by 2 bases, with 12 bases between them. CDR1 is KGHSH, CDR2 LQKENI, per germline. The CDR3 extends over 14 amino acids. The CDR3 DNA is TGTGCCAGCTCATGGGGCAGCACAAACACTGAAGCTTTCTTT. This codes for CASSWGSTNTEAFF.

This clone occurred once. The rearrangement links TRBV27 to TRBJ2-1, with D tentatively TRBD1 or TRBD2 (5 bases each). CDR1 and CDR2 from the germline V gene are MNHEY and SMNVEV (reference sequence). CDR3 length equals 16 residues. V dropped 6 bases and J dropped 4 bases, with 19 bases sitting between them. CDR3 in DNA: TGTGCCAGCAGCCAGGTCCGGGGCGGCAATTACAATGAGCAGTTCTTC. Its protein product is CASSQVRGGNYNEQFF.

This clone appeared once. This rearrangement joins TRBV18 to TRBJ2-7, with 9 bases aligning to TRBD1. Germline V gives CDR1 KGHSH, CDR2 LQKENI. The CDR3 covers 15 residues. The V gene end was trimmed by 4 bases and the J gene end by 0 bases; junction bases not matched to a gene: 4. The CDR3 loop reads CASSRQGVSSYEQYF. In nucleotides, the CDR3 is TGTGCCAGCTCACGACAGGGGGTATCCTCCTACGAGCAGTACTTC.

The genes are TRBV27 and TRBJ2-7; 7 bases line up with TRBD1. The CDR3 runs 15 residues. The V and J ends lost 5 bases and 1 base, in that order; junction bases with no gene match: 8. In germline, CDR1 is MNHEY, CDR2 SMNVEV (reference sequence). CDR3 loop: CASSPTPGQSYEQYF. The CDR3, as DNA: TGTGCCAGCAGTCCAACCCCGGGACAGTCCTACGAGCAGTACTTC.

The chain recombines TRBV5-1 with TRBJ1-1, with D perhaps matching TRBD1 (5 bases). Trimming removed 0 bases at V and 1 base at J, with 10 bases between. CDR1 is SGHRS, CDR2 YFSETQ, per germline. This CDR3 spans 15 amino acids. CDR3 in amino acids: CASSLVGQPNTEAFF. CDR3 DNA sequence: TGCGCCAGCAGCTTGGTTGGACAACCGAACACTGAAGCTTTCTTT.

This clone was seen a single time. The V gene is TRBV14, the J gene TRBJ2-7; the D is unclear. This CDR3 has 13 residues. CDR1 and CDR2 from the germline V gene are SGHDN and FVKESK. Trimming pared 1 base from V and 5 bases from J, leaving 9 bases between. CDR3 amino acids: CASSQVGGNEQYF. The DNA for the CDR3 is TGTGCCAGCAGCCAAGTAGGTGGGAACGAGCAGTACTTC.

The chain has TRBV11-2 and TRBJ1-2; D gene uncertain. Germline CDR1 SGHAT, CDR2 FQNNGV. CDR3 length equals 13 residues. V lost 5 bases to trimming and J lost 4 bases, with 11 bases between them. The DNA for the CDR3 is TGTGCCAGCAGCCCCTCACTCGGCTATGGCTACACCTTC. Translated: CASSPSLGYGYTF.

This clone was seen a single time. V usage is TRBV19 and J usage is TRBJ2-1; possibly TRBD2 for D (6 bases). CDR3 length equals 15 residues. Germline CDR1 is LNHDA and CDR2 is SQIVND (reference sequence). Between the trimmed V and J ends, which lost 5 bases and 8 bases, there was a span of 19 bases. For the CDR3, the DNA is TGTGCCAGTAGTCCACATCCGGAGGGGCGGGATGAGCAGTTCTTC. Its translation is CASSPHPEGRDEQFF.

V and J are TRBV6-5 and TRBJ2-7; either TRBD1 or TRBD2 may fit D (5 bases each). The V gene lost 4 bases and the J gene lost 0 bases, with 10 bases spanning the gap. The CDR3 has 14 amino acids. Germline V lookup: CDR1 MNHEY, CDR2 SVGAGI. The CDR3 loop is CASSFRDLSYEQYF. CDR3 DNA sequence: TGTGCCAGCAGTTTCCGGGACCTCTCCTACGAGCAGTACTTC.

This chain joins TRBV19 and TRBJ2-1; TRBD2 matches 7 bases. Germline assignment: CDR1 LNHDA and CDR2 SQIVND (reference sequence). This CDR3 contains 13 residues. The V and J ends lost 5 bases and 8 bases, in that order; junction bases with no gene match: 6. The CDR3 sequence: CASSRLGGDEQFF. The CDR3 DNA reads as TGTGCCAGTAGTCGCCTTGGGGGGGATGAGCAGTTCTTC.

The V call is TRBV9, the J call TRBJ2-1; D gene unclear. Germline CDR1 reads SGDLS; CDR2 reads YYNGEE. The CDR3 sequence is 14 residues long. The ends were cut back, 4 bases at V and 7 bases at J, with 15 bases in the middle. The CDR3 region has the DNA TGTGCCAGCAGCCTAAACCAACTCAGGAATGAGCAGTTCTTC. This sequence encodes CASSLNQLRNEQFF.

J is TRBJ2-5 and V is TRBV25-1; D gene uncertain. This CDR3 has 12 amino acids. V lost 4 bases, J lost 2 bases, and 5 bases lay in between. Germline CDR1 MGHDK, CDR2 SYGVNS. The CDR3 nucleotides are TGTGCCAGCAGTGGGGTTCAAGAGACCCAGTACTTC. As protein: CASSGVQETQYF. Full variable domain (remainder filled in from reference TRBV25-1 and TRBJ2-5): EADIYQTPRYLVIGTGKKITLECSQTMGHDKMYWYQQDPGMELHLIHYSYGVNSTEKGDLSSESTVSRIRTEHFPLTLESARPSHTSQYLCASSGVQETQYFGPGTRLLVL.

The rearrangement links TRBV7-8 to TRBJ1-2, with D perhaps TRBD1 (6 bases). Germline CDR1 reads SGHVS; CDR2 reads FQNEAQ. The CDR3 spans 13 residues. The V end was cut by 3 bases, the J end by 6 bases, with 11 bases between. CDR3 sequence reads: CASSFVQGDGYTF. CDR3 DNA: TGTGCCAGCAGCTTTGTACAGGGCGATGGCTACACCTTC. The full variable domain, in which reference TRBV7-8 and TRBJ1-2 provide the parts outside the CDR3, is GAGVSQSPRYKVAKRGQDVALRCDPISGHVSLFWYQQALGQGPEFLTYFQNEAQLDKSGLPSDRFFAERPEGSVSTLKIQRTQQEDSAVYLCASSFVQGDGYTFGSGTRLTVV.

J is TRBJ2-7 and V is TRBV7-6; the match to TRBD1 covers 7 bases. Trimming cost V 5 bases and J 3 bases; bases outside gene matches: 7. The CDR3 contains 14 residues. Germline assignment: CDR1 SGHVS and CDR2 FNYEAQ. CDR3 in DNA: TGTGCCAGCAGCCAGGGACAGCCAGGCTACGAGCAGTACTTC. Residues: CASSQGQPGYEQYF.

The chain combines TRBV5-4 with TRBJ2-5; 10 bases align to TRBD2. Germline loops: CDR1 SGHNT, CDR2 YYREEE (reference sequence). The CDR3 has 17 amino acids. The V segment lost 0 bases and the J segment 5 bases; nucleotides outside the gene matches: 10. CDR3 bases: TGTGCCAGCAGCTTGGGACTAGCGGGTGGTTCCGGGGAGACCCAGTACTTC. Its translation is CASSLGLAGGSGETQYF.

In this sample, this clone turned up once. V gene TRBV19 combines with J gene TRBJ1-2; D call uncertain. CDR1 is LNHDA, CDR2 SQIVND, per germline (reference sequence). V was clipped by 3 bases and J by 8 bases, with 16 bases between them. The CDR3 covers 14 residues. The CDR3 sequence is CASSMVGRLFGYTF. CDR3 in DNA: TGTGCCAGTAGTATGGTAGGGCGTCTTTTCGGCTACACCTTC.

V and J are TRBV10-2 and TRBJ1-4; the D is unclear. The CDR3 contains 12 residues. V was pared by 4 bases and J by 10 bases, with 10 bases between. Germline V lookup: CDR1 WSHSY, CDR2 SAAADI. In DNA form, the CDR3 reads TGCGCCAGCAGTGTGACCAACGGAAAACTGTTTTTT. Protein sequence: CASSVTNGKLFF.

CDR3 in amino acids: CASSLPHSSGTANEQFF. CDR3 DNA sequence: TGTGCCAGCAGTTTACCCCACTCTAGCGGAACTGCCAATGAGCAGTTCTTC. This chain uses TRBV28 with TRBJ2-1, with 7 bases lining up with TRBD2. The CDR3 has 17 residues. Trimming at V came to 2 bases and at J to 6 bases, leaving 13 bases not matched to a gene. The germline V gene has CDR1 MDHEN and CDR2 SYDVKM.

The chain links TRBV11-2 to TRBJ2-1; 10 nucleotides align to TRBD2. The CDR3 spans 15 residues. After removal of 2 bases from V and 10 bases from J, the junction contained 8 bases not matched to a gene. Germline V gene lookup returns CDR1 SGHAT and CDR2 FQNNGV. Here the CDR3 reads CASSLMPSGSREQFF. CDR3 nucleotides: TGTGCCAGCAGCTTAATGCCTAGCGGGAGCCGCGAGCAGTTCTTC.

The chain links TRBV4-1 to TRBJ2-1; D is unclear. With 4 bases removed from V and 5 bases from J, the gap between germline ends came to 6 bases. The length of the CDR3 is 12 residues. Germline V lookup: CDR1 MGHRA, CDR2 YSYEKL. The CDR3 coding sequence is TGCGCCAGCAGCCCTTACCACAATGAGCAGTTCTTC. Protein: CASSPYHNEQFF.

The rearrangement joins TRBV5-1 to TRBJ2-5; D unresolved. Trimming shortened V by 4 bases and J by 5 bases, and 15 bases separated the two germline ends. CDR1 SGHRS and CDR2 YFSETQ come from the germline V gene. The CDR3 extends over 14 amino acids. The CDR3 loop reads CASSIRRRPETQYF. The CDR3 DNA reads TGCGCCAGCAGCATTAGGAGACGACCGGAGACCCAGTACTTC.